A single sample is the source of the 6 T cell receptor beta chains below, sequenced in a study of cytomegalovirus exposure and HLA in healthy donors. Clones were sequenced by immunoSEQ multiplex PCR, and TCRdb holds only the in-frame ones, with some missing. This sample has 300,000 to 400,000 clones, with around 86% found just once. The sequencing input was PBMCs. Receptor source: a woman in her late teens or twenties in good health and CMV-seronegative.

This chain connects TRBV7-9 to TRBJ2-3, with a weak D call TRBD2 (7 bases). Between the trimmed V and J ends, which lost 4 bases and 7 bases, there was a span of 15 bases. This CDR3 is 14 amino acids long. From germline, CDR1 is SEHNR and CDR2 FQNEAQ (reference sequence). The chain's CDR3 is CASSYEGGIYTQYF. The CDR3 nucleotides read TGTGCCAGCAGCTACGAGGGGGGGATATATACGCAGTATTTT.

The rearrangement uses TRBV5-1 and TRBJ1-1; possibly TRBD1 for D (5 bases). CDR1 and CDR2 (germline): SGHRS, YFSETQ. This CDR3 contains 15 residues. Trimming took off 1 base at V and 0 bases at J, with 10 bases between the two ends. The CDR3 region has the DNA TGCGCCAGCAGCTTGAGGAGGGGCATGAACACTGAAGCTTTCTTT. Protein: CASSLRRGMNTEAFF.

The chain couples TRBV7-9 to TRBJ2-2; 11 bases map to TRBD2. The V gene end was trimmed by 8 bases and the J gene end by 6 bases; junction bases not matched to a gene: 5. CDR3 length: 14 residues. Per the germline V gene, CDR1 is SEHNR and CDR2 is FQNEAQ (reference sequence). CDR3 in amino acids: CASGGTSGPGELFF. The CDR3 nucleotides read TGTGCCAGCGGGGGGACTAGCGGCCCCGGGGAGCTGTTTTTT.

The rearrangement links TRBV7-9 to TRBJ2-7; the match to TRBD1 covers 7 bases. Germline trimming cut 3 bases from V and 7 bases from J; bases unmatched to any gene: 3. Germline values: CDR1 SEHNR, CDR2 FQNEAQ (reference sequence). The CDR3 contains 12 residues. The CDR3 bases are TGTGCCAGCAGCTTCCGGGACAGAGAGCAGTACTTC. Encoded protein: CASSFRDREQYF.

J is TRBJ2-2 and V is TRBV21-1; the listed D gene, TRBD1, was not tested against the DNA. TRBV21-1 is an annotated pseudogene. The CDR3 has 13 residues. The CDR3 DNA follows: TGTGCCAGCATGGGCACCGTCACCGGGGAGCTGTTTTTT. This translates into CASMGTVTGELFF.

The CDR3 DNA sequence: TGTGCCTGGAGTGTAAGCCCAGATACGCAGTATTTT. This gives the protein CAWSVSPDTQYF. The chain carries TRBV30 and TRBJ2-3; D unclear. Deletions cut 0 bases from V and 4 bases from J, with 5 bases between. CDR1 is GTSNPN and CDR2 is SVGIG in the germline V gene (reference sequence). This CDR3 region has 12 residues.